This T cell receptor beta chain was captured in a study of blood T cell repertoires in COVID-19. As for the study in general: There were acute and convalescent COVID-19 samples, and they came from the United States, Italy and Spain. Sources were T cells, B-cell-depleted T cells, or PBMCs; the material itself was cDNA or gDNA.

Germline V gene data show CDR1 as MRHNA and CDR2 as SNTAGT. The CDR3 totals 16 residues. J gave up 3 bases and V 7 bases, and 13 bases lay outside the gene matches. A Seattle source enrolled patients during active infection and followed them longitudinally. Per the authors' pipeline: Amplification from reference gene primers served as the basis for estimated nucleated cell counts. The assay was immunoSEQ multiplex PCR, and TCRdb's table has in-frame clones only and misses some. That table supplies the V and J calls and clone size; D and trimming were determined from the DNA. This sample carries 250,000 to 350,000 clones, just under 90% of them seen once, and the ten largest clones take approximately 6%.

This TCR came from a woman aged 45-60 years with COVID-19, enrolled during active disease. V is TRBV6-4 and J is TRBJ1-2, with TRBD1 identical over 8 bases. Sequences were obtained from peripheral blood. CDR3 region: CASNRQGARNDYGYTF. The DNA of the CDR3 is TGTGCCAGCAATCGGCAGGGGGCGCGCAATGACTATGGCTACACCTTC.